This section outlines one TCR beta chain sequence together with its context. 13 Jbeta primers and 60 Vbeta primers were used for the PCR. Assay used: immunoSEQ multiplex PCR; TCRdb lists only in-frame clones, some missing. The listing records more than 90,000 clones. The donors (healthy individuals) were bone marrow donors. Germline V lookup: CDR1 SGHTA, CDR2 FQGNSA. CDR3 size: 15 residues. Trimming took 4 bases from V and 4 from J; bases not matched to a gene: 9. The data stem from a study of cytomegalovirus exposure and HLA in healthy donors. V gene TRBV7-2 combines with J gene TRBJ1-2; 7 bases match TRBD1. The sequencing input was PBMCs. This receptor was obtained from a man in his forties or fifties in good health and CMV-seropositive. This CDR3 is CASSYTAGGVYGYTF. The CDR3 DNA reads TGTGCCAGCAGCTACACGGCAGGGGGAGTCTATGGCTACACCTTC.